The next 17 T cell receptor beta chains were all read from a single sample in a study of OX40 agonist ivuxolimab in advanced cancers. Here immunoSEQ multiplex PCR was the method, and the copy in TCRdb shows in-frame clones only, minus some. The top ten hold about 4% of the sample, which has 55,000 to 70,000 clones, approximately 80% seen once. The sample was CD4+ or CD8+ T cells sorted from blood, taken in a trial of the OX40 agonist ivuxolimab. The receptor source for this set is an adult with an advanced solid tumor such as melanoma, head and neck, liver or kidney cancer.

This clone was found once. The chain carries TRBV7-3 and TRBJ2-1; no clear D gene. CDR3 length: 12 amino acids. The germline V gene has CDR1 SGHTA and CDR2 FQGTGA. V was cut by 3 bases and J by 5 bases, with 5 bases left in between. The DNA for the CDR3 is TGTGCCAGCAGCTTTAACAACAATGAGCAGTTCTTC. Its translation: CASSFNNNEQFF.

This chain uses TRBV11-2 with TRBJ1-5; D is possibly TRBD1 (5 bases). This CDR3 spans 12 amino acids. CDR1 SGHAT and CDR2 FQNNGV come from the germline V gene. Trimming left V 5 bases short and J 8 bases short, with 10 bases between. CDR3 loop: CASSPGAEPQHF. The CDR3 DNA reads TGTGCCAGCAGCCCCGGGGCGGAGCCCCAGCATTTT.

The J gene is TRBJ1-2, the V gene TRBV4-1; D not certain. V gave up 1 base and J gave up 1 base, with 7 bases separating them. The germline CDR1 and CDR2 sequences are MGHRA and YSYEKL. This CDR3 has 14 amino acids. CDR3 nucleotides: TGCGCCAGCAGCCAAGGTCGGATTAACTATGGCTACACCTTC. Its translation: CASSQGRINYGYTF.

The chain links TRBV7-9 to TRBJ1-1; D might be TRBD1 (6 bases). Trimming shortened V by 6 bases and J by 3 bases, and 17 bases separated the two germline ends. Germline values: CDR1 SEHNR, CDR2 FQNEAQ (reference sequence). The CDR3 sequence is 15 residues long. The DNA for the CDR3 is TGTGCCAGCAGGGCGCAGGGGCCCCTTTACACTGAAGCTTTCTTT. It is translated as CASRAQGPLYTEAFF.

The CDR3 protein is CASTSYGGGMGVTQYF. The CDR3 nucleotides read TGTGCCAGTACCTCTTACGGGGGAGGGATGGGGGTTACGCAGTATTTT. This chain links TRBV19 with TRBJ2-3; 7 bases fit TRBD2. The germline gives CDR1 LNHDA, CDR2 SQIVND (reference sequence). The V segment lost 7 bases and the J segment 8 bases; nucleotides outside the gene matches: 18. The CDR3 spans 16 residues.

The CDR3 DNA reads as TGTGCCAGCAGCTTAGAGGCGGGGACGGCTGGAAACACCATATATTTT. This sequence encodes CASSLEAGTAGNTIYF. V usage is TRBV11-2 and J usage is TRBJ1-3; the D gene is possibly TRBD1 (5 bases). CDR3 length equals 16 residues. Germline V gene sequence: CDR1 SGHAT, CDR2 FQNNGV. Trimming shortened V by 0 bases and J by 2 bases, and 11 bases separated the two germline ends.

CDR3 nucleotides: TGTGCCAGCAGTGACGGGTTGGGGACTAGCGGGAGAGGGAGCACAGATACGCAGTATTTT. Its protein is CASSDGLGTSGRGSTDTQYF. The chain joins TRBV6-1 to TRBJ2-3; 14 bases fit TRBD2. Germline CDR1 is MNHNS and CDR2 is SASEGT. Trimming cost V 3 bases and J 0 bases; bases outside gene matches: 11. This CDR3 region has 20 residues.

The chain combines TRBV19 with TRBJ2-7; D may be TRBD1 (6 bases). The germline CDR1 and CDR2 sequences are LNHDA and SQIVND (reference sequence). Trimming pared 6 bases from V and 6 bases from J, leaving 18 bases between. The length of the CDR3 is 14 residues. CDR3 coding DNA: TGTGCCAGTAGCCCAGGGGCTTTGGTAGGCGAGCAGTACTTC. Amino acid sequence: CASSPGALVGEQYF. Full variable domain (missing parts from reference TRBV19 and TRBJ2-7): DGGITQSPKYLFRKEGQNVTLSCEQNLNHDAMYWYRQDPGQGLRLIYYSQIVNDFQKGDIAEGYSVSREKKESFPLTVTSAQKNPTAFYLCASSPGALVGEQYFGPGTRLTVT.

J is TRBJ2-2 and V is TRBV4-3, with D uncertain. The V gene lost 0 bases and the J gene lost 5 bases, with 10 bases spanning the gap. The germline CDR1 and CDR2 sequences are LGHNA and YSLEER. This CDR3 comprises 15 residues. CDR3 amino acids: CASSQDFRQTGELFF. The CDR3 DNA sequence: TGCGCCAGCAGCCAAGATTTCAGGCAGACCGGGGAGCTGTTTTTT.

The chain links TRBV11-2 to TRBJ2-7; no clear D gene. The CDR3 is 13 residues long. Germline V gene data show CDR1 as SGHAT and CDR2 as FQNNGV. The ends were cut back, 4 bases at V and 3 bases at J, with 10 bases in the middle. The CDR3 reads CASSSLLRYEQYF. CDR3 nucleotide sequence: TGTGCCAGCAGCTCCCTGCTTCGCTACGAGCAGTACTTC.

The chain links TRBV7-9 to TRBJ1-1; D call uncertain. CDR1 is SEHNR, CDR2 FQNEAQ, per germline (reference sequence). V dropped 2 bases and J dropped 8 bases, with 6 bases sitting between them. The CDR3 consists of 11 residues. The DNA for the CDR3 is TGTGCCAGCAGCTTACAGGTCGAAGCTTTCTTT. Its protein product is CASSLQVEAFF.

The chain employs TRBV27 and TRBJ2-7; no firm D call. CDR1 is MNHEY, CDR2 SMNVEV, per germline (reference sequence). The CDR3 contains 17 residues. The V end lost 2 bases, the J end lost 4 bases, and 21 bases lay between the germline ends. The CDR3 region has the DNA TGTGCCAGCAGTTTAGCAGGATTTGGCATCAACCCTTACGAGCAGTACTTC. Translation gives CASSLAGFGINPYEQYF.

The sample holds one count of this clone. The J gene is TRBJ2-3, the V gene TRBV5-4; D not certain. CDR3 size: 15 residues. Germline assignment: CDR1 SGHNT and CDR2 YYREEE (reference sequence). V was cut by 0 bases and J by 0 bases, with 8 bases left in between. The CDR3 sequence is CASSLGGASTDTQYF. The CDR3 DNA reads as TGTGCCAGCAGCTTGGGCGGAGCTAGCACAGATACGCAGTATTTT.

This chain connects TRBV6-6 to TRBJ2-1, with 10 positions matching TRBD1. J gave up 6 bases and V 5 bases, and 7 bases lay outside the gene matches. The CDR3 is 15 amino acids. CDR1 is MNHNY, CDR2 SVGAGI, per germline (reference sequence). The CDR3 loop reads CASSPGTGDANEQFF. Written as DNA, the CDR3 is TGTGCCAGCAGTCCCGGGACAGGGGATGCCAATGAGCAGTTCTTC.

This clone was seen just once. CDR3 nucleotides: TGTGCCAGCAGCTCCGGGACTAGCGGGAGGTCCACAGATACGCAGTATTTT. Translation: CASSSGTSGRSTDTQYF. The V and J genes are TRBV7-3 and TRBJ2-3; 15 positions match TRBD2. After removal of 4 bases from V and 2 bases from J, the junction contained 4 bases not matched to a gene. This CDR3 is 17 amino acids long. Germline CDR1 reads SGHTA; CDR2 reads FQGTGA.

This chain connects TRBV5-1 to TRBJ2-3; D ambiguous. The CDR3 length is 13 residues. The V end lost 7 bases, the J end lost 4 bases, and 13 bases lay between the germline ends. Germline CDR1 is SGHRS and CDR2 is YFSETQ. The CDR3 is CASARPQADTQYF. CDR3 nucleotides: TGCGCCAGCGCGAGACCTCAGGCAGATACGCAGTATTTT. The full variable domain, with the rest looked up from reference TRBV5-1 and TRBJ2-3, is KAGVTQTPRYLIKTRGQQVTLSCSPISGHRSVSWYQQTPGQGLQFLFEYFSETQRNKGNFPGRFSGRQFSNSRSEMNVSTLELGDSALYLCASARPQADTQYFGPGTRLTVL.

V is TRBV11-3 and J is TRBJ2-3; D is unclear. This CDR3 is 12 amino acids long. Looked up from germline, CDR1 is SGHNT and CDR2 is YENEEA. Trimming cost V 1 base and J 4 bases, with 3 bases left between them. Here the CDR3 DNA reads TGTGCCAGCAGCTTAGGGTCAGATACGCAGTATTTT. It yields the protein CASSLGSDTQYF.